This passage covers 15 T cell receptor beta chains from one sample sequenced in a study of blood T cell repertoires in COVID-19. Assay used: immunoSEQ multiplex PCR; TCRdb lists only in-frame clones, some missing. The sample contains over 150,000 clones, about 88% of which appear only once. Sample: peripheral blood. These receptor sequences come from a man between 60 and 75 years old with COVID-19, enrolled during active disease.

The V and J genes are TRBV7-9 and TRBJ1-2, with TRBD1 matching 7 bases. CDR1 is SEHNR and CDR2 is FQNEAQ in the germline V gene (reference sequence). The CDR3 consists of 16 residues. The trim removed 3 bases at V and 0 bases at J, leaving 7 bases unmatched. DNA of the CDR3: TGTGCCAGCAGCTTGGGTGGGACAGAAGCTAACTATGGCTACACCTTC. Protein product: CASSLGGTEANYGYTF.

The chain combines TRBV19 with TRBJ1-2; 9 bases match TRBD1. The germline V gene has CDR1 LNHDA and CDR2 SQIVND (reference sequence). The CDR3 runs to 14 residues. J lost 8 bases, V lost 5 bases, and 9 bases had no gene match. Written as DNA, the CDR3 is TGTGCCAGTAGTTCCGACAGGGGGTCGTCCGGCTACACCTTC. It is translated as CASSSDRGSSGYTF.

In its sample, this clone was seen once. The chain has TRBV27 and TRBJ1-1; TRBD1 agrees at 7 bases. The V and J ends lost 6 bases and 11 bases, in that order; junction bases with no gene match: 12. This CDR3 contains 13 residues. CDR1 MNHEY and CDR2 SMNVEV come from the germline V gene (reference sequence). DNA of the CDR3: TGTGCCAGCAGAACGAGAGGGGGCTCTTGGGCTTTCTTT. It specifies CASRTRGGSWAFF.

The V call is TRBV11-3, the J call TRBJ2-5, with 9 bases aligning to TRBD1. CDR1 and CDR2 from the germline V gene are SGHNT and YENEEA. V dropped 4 bases and J dropped 5; count of bases not matched to a gene: 2. The length of the CDR3 is 13 residues. The CDR3 bases are TGTGCCAGCAGCTCCGACAGGGGGGAGACCCAGTACTTC. Its protein product is CASSSDRGETQYF.

The genes are TRBV14 and TRBJ1-4; D is uncertain. CDR3 size: 16 residues. CDR1 SGHDN and CDR2 FVKESK come from the germline V gene. V lost 4 bases and J 4 bases, leaving 16 bases between the germline ends. The CDR3 DNA reads as TGTGCCAGCAGCCCTACCCGGGAGATACTTAATGAAAAACTGTTTTTT. This codes for CASSPTREILNEKLFF.

V is TRBV3-1 (or the pseudogene TRBV3-2) and J is TRBJ2-5, with D maybe TRBD2 (5 bases). V was shortened by 4 bases and J by 0 bases, with 21 bases between the two germline ends. In germline, CDR1 is LGHDT, CDR2 YNNKEL (reference sequence). The CDR3 runs to 18 residues. The CDR3 coding sequence is TGTGCCAGCAGCCGCGAAAAGCGTAGCGCTGAGTACCAAGAGACCCAGTACTTC. It codes for CASSREKRSAEYQETQYF.

V usage is TRBV18 and J usage is TRBJ2-5; D gene ambiguous. This CDR3 is 13 amino acids long. V lost 7 bases and J lost 4, with 13 bases in between. Germline-derived CDR1 and CDR2 are KGHSH and LQKENI. The CDR3 region has the DNA TGTGCCAGCTTCTTAGATTCTCGAGAGACCCAGTACTTC. Translated: CASFLDSRETQYF.

This chain joins TRBV11-3 and TRBJ2-3, with a tentative D call TRBD2 (6 bases). V was shortened by 5 bases and J by 0 bases, with 21 bases between the two germline ends. This CDR3 comprises 18 residues. Germline V gene data show CDR1 as SGHNT and CDR2 as YENEEA. DNA for the CDR3: TGTGCCAGCAGCCCCCCCTGGGGGGAAAGTCTTAGCACAGATACGCAGTATTTT. It yields the protein CASSPPWGESLSTDTQYF.

This rearrangement joins TRBV13 to TRBJ1-1, with D unclear. Trimming removed 5 bases from V and 0 bases from J, with 7 bases in between. Germline V gene lookup returns CDR1 PRHDT and CDR2 FYEKMQ (reference sequence). The CDR3 has 13 residues. The CDR3 DNA sequence: TGTGCCAGCAGCCCTCCCTTGAACACTGAAGCTTTCTTT. Protein: CASSPPLNTEAFF.

CDR3 sequence (DNA): TGTGCCAGCAGCTTAGGATCAGGGCATAGCAATCAGCCCCAGCATTTT. It is translated as CASSLGSGHSNQPQHF. V usage is TRBV7-2 and J usage is TRBJ1-5; possibly TRBD1 for D (5 bases). V lost 1 base, J lost 0 bases, and 10 bases lay in between. The CDR3 has 16 residues. The V gene's germline CDR1 is SGHTA and CDR2 FQGNSA.

This sequence joins TRBV15 and TRBJ2-2; no clear D. Germline V gene sequence: CDR1 LNHNV, CDR2 YYDKDF (reference sequence). V lost 8 bases to trimming and J lost 2 bases, with 9 bases between them. The CDR3 runs to 13 residues. CDR3 DNA sequence: TGTGCCACCCAGACTGCTAACACCGGGGAGCTGTTTTTT. Its translation: CATQTANTGELFF.

The J gene is TRBJ1-5, the V gene TRBV7-2; D possibly corresponds to TRBD1 (5 bases). Trimming removed 2 bases from V and 5 bases from J, with 7 bases in between. This CDR3 has 13 amino acids. Germline V gene data show CDR1 as SGHTA and CDR2 as FQGNSA. In nucleotides, the CDR3 is TGTGCCAGCAGCTTAACCAGGGATCAGCCCCAGCATTTT. The encoded protein is CASSLTRDQPQHF.

Of note for this clone: Additional DNA sequences in this sample encode the identical CDR3. The V call is TRBV18, the J call TRBJ2-5; D is possibly TRBD1 (6 bases). V was cut by 1 base and J by 4 bases, with 10 bases left in between. This CDR3 contains 14 residues. CDR1 KGHSH and CDR2 LQKENI come from the germline V gene. Written as DNA, the CDR3 is TGTGCCAGCTCACCACTACAGGGCAGAGAGACCCAGTACTTC. Translation gives CASSPLQGRETQYF. Combining the CDR3 with reference TRBV18 and TRBJ2-5 gives the whole variable domain NAGVMQNPRHLVRRRGQEARLRCSPMKGHSHVYWYRQLPEEGLKFMVYLQKENIIDESGMPKERFSAEFPKEGPSILRIQQVVRGDSAAYFCASSPLQGRETQYFGPGTRLLVL.

The J gene is TRBJ2-2, the V gene TRBV6-2 or TRBV6-3, with 9 nucleotides matching TRBD2. This CDR3 is built from 17 residues. J gave up 6 bases and V 5 bases, and 13 bases lay outside the gene matches. Germline V lookup: CDR1 MNHEY, CDR2 SVGEGT. The CDR3 reads CASSHPDWGGGAGELFF. CDR3 DNA: TGTGCCAGCAGTCACCCGGACTGGGGCGGGGGGGCCGGGGAGCTGTTTTTT.

The chain carries TRBV4-3 and TRBJ2-4, with D maybe TRBD1 (6 bases). CDR1 and CDR2 (germline): LGHNA, YSLEER. The V end lost 3 bases, the J end lost 3 bases, and 15 bases lay between the germline ends. CDR3 length equals 16 residues. The CDR3 DNA is TGCGCCAGCAGCCAGAACAGGGCGTTCGGCAAAAACATTCAGTACTTC. Its translation is CASSQNRAFGKNIQYF.